Below are 6 T cell receptor beta chains sequenced from a single sample in a study of OX40 agonist ivuxolimab in advanced cancers. Clones were read by immunoSEQ multiplex PCR, and TCRdb kept only the in-frame ones, dropping some. The table records roughly 63,000 clones, roughly 86% of them present only once. The sequencing used CD4+ or CD8+ T cells sorted from blood, collected in a trial of the OX40 agonist ivuxolimab. These receptors all come from an adult with an advanced solid tumor such as melanoma, head and neck, liver or kidney cancer.

This chain joins TRBV7-2 and TRBJ2-5; possible D gene TRBD2, 6 bases. The CDR3 covers 14 residues. CDR1 and CDR2 from the germline V gene are SGHTA and FQGNSA. V was shortened by 5 bases and J by 2 bases, with 12 bases between the two germline ends. The DNA of the CDR3 is TGTGCCAGCAGCAGTAGCGGTTTACAAGAGACCCAGTACTTC. It is translated as CASSSSGLQETQYF.

The CDR3 sequence is CASSSLGTGMNTEAFF. In DNA, the CDR3 is TGCGCCAGCAGCTCTCTCGGGACAGGGATGAACACTGAAGCTTTCTTT. The chain employs TRBV5-1 and TRBJ1-1; 9 bases fit TRBD1. Germline lookup yields CDR1 SGHRS and CDR2 YFSETQ. The V gene end was trimmed by 3 bases and the J gene end by 0 bases; junction bases not matched to a gene: 6. This CDR3 spans 16 amino acids.

This clone was picked up one time. The J gene is TRBJ1-2, the V gene TRBV29-1; TRBD1 agrees at 9 bases. Germline assignment: CDR1 SQVTM and CDR2 ANQGSEA. J was trimmed by 6 bases and V by 5 bases; bases with no gene match: 13. This CDR3 spans 15 amino acids. The CDR3 loop is CSVSASGTGMDGYTF. CDR3 nucleotide sequence: TGCAGCGTTTCCGCCTCGGGGACAGGGATGGATGGCTACACCTTC.

The chain carries TRBV29-1 and TRBJ1-1; D is perhaps TRBD1 (5 bases). CDR3 size: 12 residues. V was pared by 5 bases and J by 6 bases, with 13 bases between. The germline CDR1 and CDR2 sequences are SQVTM and ANQGSEA. This CDR3 is CSVRRVGAEAFF. The CDR3, as DNA: TGCAGCGTTCGCAGGGTAGGAGCTGAAGCTTTCTTT.

V is TRBV11-2 and J is TRBJ2-7; 8 nucleotides match TRBD2. Germline lookup yields CDR1 SGHAT and CDR2 FQNNGV. V lost 7 bases and J lost 0; bases outside the gene matches: 8. This CDR3 region has 15 residues. CDR3 sequence: CASTRGGGGSYEQYF. In nucleotides, the CDR3 is TGTGCCAGCACCCGGGGGGGAGGCGGCTCCTACGAGCAGTACTTC. Filled out from reference TRBV11-2 and TRBJ2-7, the complete variable domain reads EAGVAQSPRYKIIEKRQSVAFWCNPISGHATLYWYQQILGQGPKLLIQFQNNGVVDDSQLPKDRFSAERLKGVDSTLKIQPAKLEDSAVYLCASTRGGGGSYEQYFGPGTRLTVT.

The chain carries TRBV7-9 and TRBJ1-3, with TRBD1 identical over 7 bases. The CDR3 loop spans 17 amino acids. Per germline, CDR1 SEHNR and CDR2 FQNEAQ (reference sequence). V was pared by 4 bases and J by 0 bases, with 9 bases of the junction left unmatched. The CDR3: CASSYPNRGLSGNTIYF. The CDR3 DNA reads TGTGCCAGCAGCTACCCCAACAGGGGTCTCTCTGGAAACACCATATATTTT.